The 9 T cell receptor beta chains below were found in one sample sequenced in a study of resident and recirculating memory T cells in vitiligo. Libraries were prepared by immunoSEQ multiplex PCR; TCRdb keeps only in-frame clonotypes and omits some of them. The sample records fewer than 85,000 clones, 92% being singletons. The sample was blood. The receptors come from a male donor with vitiligo.

The chain combines TRBV9 with TRBJ2-2; 7 bases map to TRBD1. In germline, CDR1 is SGDLS, CDR2 YYNGEE. With V trimmed by 0 bases and J by 7 bases, 3 bases remained unmatched. The CDR3 sequence is 14 residues long. For the CDR3, the DNA is TGTGCCAGCAGCGTAGAGGGGGCGGTCGGGGAGCTGTTTTTT. It encodes CASSVEGAVGELFF.

V usage is TRBV21-1 and J usage is TRBJ2-7; TRBD2, the D gene given by the table, was not confirmed from the DNA. TRBV21-1 is marked as a pseudogene. This CDR3 region has 16 residues. This chain's CDR3 is CASSTKGGRTSYEQYF. The CDR3 DNA sequence: TGTGCCAGCAGCACAAAAGGCGGGAGGACCTCCTACGAGCAGTACTTC.

V and J are TRBV30 and TRBJ2-1; 8 positions agree with TRBD1. This CDR3 has 13 amino acids. The junction had 7 bases not matched to a gene; V was cut back by 7 bases and J by 5 bases. Germline lookup yields CDR1 GTSNPN and CDR2 SVGIG (reference sequence). CDR3 residues: CASGQGRDNEQFF. CDR3 nucleotide sequence: TGTGCCTCCGGACAGGGCAGAGACAATGAGCAGTTCTTC.

This clone was recorded once. The V call is TRBV27, the J call TRBJ2-1; 12 bases match TRBD2. J gave up 6 bases and V 1 base, and 7 bases lay outside the gene matches. The germline CDR1 and CDR2 sequences are MNHEY and SMNVEV (reference sequence). CDR3 length equals 17 residues. The CDR3 protein is CASSLLASGRAGNEQFF. In DNA form, the CDR3 reads TGTGCCAGCAGTTTATTGGCTAGCGGGAGGGCTGGCAATGAGCAGTTCTTC.

The chain recombines TRBV27 with TRBJ2-3, with 7 nucleotides matching TRBD2. CDR3 length: 17 residues. Germline CDR1 is MNHEY and CDR2 is SMNVEV (reference sequence). V trimming: 3 bases; J trimming: 6 bases; junction bases outside the gene matches: 15. The CDR3 DNA is TGTGCCAGCAGTTTCTGGCCTAGCGGTGGGGTAACGGATACGCAGTATTTT. Translation: CASSFWPSGGVTDTQYF.

This rearrangement joins TRBV28 to TRBJ1-5; D possibly corresponds to TRBD1 (6 bases). Germline V gives CDR1 MDHEN, CDR2 SYDVKM. This CDR3 has 19 amino acids. V was clipped by 5 bases and J by 2 bases, with 25 bases between them. The CDR3 protein is CASSVVFGTPKPGNQPQHF. The CDR3 DNA is TGTGCCAGCAGTGTAGTTTTTGGGACACCCAAACCAGGCAATCAGCCCCAGCATTTT.

The chain combines TRBV7-9 with TRBJ1-2; 8 bases align to TRBD1. CDR3 size: 13 residues. V lost 7 bases, J lost 4 bases, and 5 bases stayed unmatched. Germline V gene lookup returns CDR1 SEHNR and CDR2 FQNEAQ (reference sequence). CDR3 amino acids: CASTGQGGYGYTF. In DNA form, the CDR3 reads TGTGCCAGCACCGGACAGGGCGGCTATGGCTACACCTTC.

This sequence joins TRBV27 and TRBJ2-7; TRBD1 might be the D (6 bases). Germline V CDR1 and CDR2: MNHEY, SMNVEV (reference sequence). The CDR3 loop spans 16 amino acids. With 0 bases removed from V and 3 bases from J, the gap between germline ends came to 15 bases. The CDR3 is CASSLSPGTPVYEQYF. In nucleotides, the CDR3 is TGTGCCAGCAGTTTATCGCCCGGGACACCCGTCTACGAGCAGTACTTC.

This clone was counted once. The junction shows a germline mismatch at one end, possibly a read error. The sample contains more than one DNA sequence encoding this CDR3. The chain employs TRBV6-5 and TRBJ1-2; TRBD1 is a possible D gene (5 bases). In germline, CDR1 is MNHEY, CDR2 SVGAGI. CDR3 length: 14 residues. The CDR3 reads CASSSVGDVNGYTF. The DNA for the CDR3 is TGCGCCAGCAGCTCGGTAGGGGATGTTAATGGCTACACCTTC.